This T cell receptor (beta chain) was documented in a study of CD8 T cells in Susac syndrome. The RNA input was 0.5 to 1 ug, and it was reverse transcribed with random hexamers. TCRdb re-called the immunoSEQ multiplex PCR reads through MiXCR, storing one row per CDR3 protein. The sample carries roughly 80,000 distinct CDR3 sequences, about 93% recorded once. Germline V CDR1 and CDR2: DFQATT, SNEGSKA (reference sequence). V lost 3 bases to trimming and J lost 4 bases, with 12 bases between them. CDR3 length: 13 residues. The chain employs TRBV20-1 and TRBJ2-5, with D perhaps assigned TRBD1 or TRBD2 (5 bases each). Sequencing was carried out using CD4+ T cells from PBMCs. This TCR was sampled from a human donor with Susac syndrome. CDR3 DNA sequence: TGCAGTGCTAGTGGGGGTATAGGAGAGACCCAGTACTTC. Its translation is CSASGGIGETQYF.